These 17 T cell receptor beta chains came from one sample sequenced in a study of memory CD4+ T cells and cytomegalovirus serostatus. The sort gate was single viable CD3+CD4+CD8-CD45RO+ cells for memory CD4+ T cells. Only in-frame clones appear in the TCRdb table, and some are missing; sequencing was by immunoSEQ multiplex PCR. Found here are about 80,000 clones, around 80% of them singletons; the top ten hold roughly 0.85%. Sequenced: memory CD4+ T cells from blood. The receptors here all came from an adult in good health and CMV-seronegative.

This chain links TRBV9 with TRBJ2-3, with 15 bases identical to TRBD2. This CDR3 region has 19 residues. Trimming removed 3 bases from V and 2 bases from J; junction bases left unmatched: 10. Germline CDR1 and CDR2: SGDLS and YYNGEE. The CDR3 sequence: CASSAEGLAGGGYTDTQYF. In nucleotides, the CDR3 is TGTGCCAGCAGCGCCGAGGGACTAGCGGGGGGTGGATACACAGATACGCAGTATTTT.

The chain joins TRBV19 to TRBJ1-2, with D possibly matching TRBD1 (6 bases). Between the trimmed V and J ends, which lost 5 bases and 6 bases, there was a span of 19 bases. The germline gives CDR1 LNHDA, CDR2 SQIVND (reference sequence). The CDR3 has 15 amino acids. CDR3 loop: CASSAPHRVGHGYTF. CDR3 nucleotides: TGTGCCAGTAGTGCCCCCCACAGGGTAGGGCATGGCTACACCTTC.

The chain employs TRBV2 and TRBJ2-7; D remains unclear. The CDR3 is made up of 11 amino acids. The germline V gene encodes CDR1 SNHLY and CDR2 FYNNEI. V lost 4 bases, J lost 7 bases, and 8 bases lay in between. CDR3: CASSVNREQYF. In DNA form, the CDR3 reads TGTGCCAGCAGTGTTAACAGAGAGCAGTACTTC.

The chain links TRBV30 to TRBJ1-6; 9 bases align to TRBD1. The CDR3 sequence is 14 residues long. Germline-derived CDR1 and CDR2 are GTSNPN and SVGIG (reference sequence). V trimming: 3 bases; J trimming: 11 bases; junction bases outside the gene matches: 8. CDR3 nucleotides: TGTGCCTGGAGGACCGGGACAGGGTCAACACCCCTCCACTTT. It encodes CAWRTGTGSTPLHF.

The gene calls are TRBV7-3 and TRBJ2-7; perhaps TRBD2 as D (5 bases). The CDR3 extends over 14 amino acids. V lost 1 base and J lost 1, with 8 bases in between. CDR1 and CDR2 (germline): SGHTA, FQGTGA. CDR3 coding DNA: TGTGCCAGCAGCTTAATAGAGGGATCCTACGAGCAGTACTTC. It yields the protein CASSLIEGSYEQYF. The whole variable domain, filled in from reference TRBV7-3 and TRBJ2-7, reads GAGVSQTPSNKVTEKGKYVELRCDPISGHTALYWYRQSLGQGPEFLIYFQGTGAADDSGLPNDRFFAVRPEGSVSTLKIQRTERGDSAVYLCASSLIEGSYEQYFGPGTRLTVT.

The chain is built from TRBV5-1 and TRBJ2-1; 11 nucleotides align to TRBD2. CDR3 length: 16 amino acids. CDR1 is SGHRS and CDR2 is YFSETQ in the germline V gene. Unmatched junction bases numbered 2, after V lost 0 bases and J lost 3 bases. This chain's CDR3 is CASSLGLAGGYNEQFF. CDR3 sequence (DNA): TGCGCCAGCAGCTTGGGTCTAGCGGGGGGCTACAATGAGCAGTTCTTC. The full variable domain, completed using reference TRBV5-1 and TRBJ2-1, is KAGVTQTPRYLIKTRGQQVTLSCSPISGHRSVSWYQQTPGQGLQFLFEYFSETQRNKGNFPGRFSGRQFSNSRSEMNVSTLELGDSALYLCASSLGLAGGYNEQFFGPGTRLTVL.

The chain joins TRBV19 to TRBJ2-1, with D possibly being TRBD1 or TRBD2 (6 bases each). Germline V lookup: CDR1 LNHDA, CDR2 SQIVND (reference sequence). Trimming stripped 10 bases from V and 3 bases from J, with 16 bases between. This CDR3 has 14 amino acids. The CDR3, as DNA: TGTGCCACCAACCCCAGGGGAGGCTACAATGAGCAGTTCTTC. Protein product: CATNPRGGYNEQFF.

V and J are TRBV4-3 and TRBJ2-7, with TRBD1 matching 8 bases. V lost 0 bases to trimming and J lost 3 bases; unmatched junction nucleotides: 7. The CDR3 spans 16 residues. Looked up from germline, CDR1 is LGHNA and CDR2 is YSLEER. The CDR3 protein is CASSQDGGQAFYEQYF. For the CDR3, the DNA is TGCGCCAGCAGCCAAGACGGGGGACAGGCCTTCTACGAGCAGTACTTC.

V is TRBV4-1 and J is TRBJ2-7, with D maybe TRBD2 (6 bases). Germline lookup yields CDR1 MGHRA and CDR2 YSYEKL. The CDR3 covers 13 residues. V shed 2 bases and J shed 4 bases, with 9 bases lying between them. DNA for the CDR3: TGCGCCAGCAGCCAACAGGCGGGATACGAGCAGTACTTC. This encodes CASSQQAGYEQYF.

The table lists this clone with a few counts. The gene calls are TRBV18 and TRBJ1-1; D remains unclear. There are 15 residues in the CDR3. Germline lookup yields CDR1 KGHSH and CDR2 LQKENI. V dropped 3 bases and J dropped 3 bases, with 14 bases sitting between them. The CDR3 spells CASSPLRAQDTEAFF. The CDR3 DNA reads TGTGCCAGCTCACCGCTTCGGGCGCAGGACACTGAAGCTTTCTTT.

The CDR3 DNA sequence: TGTGCCAGCAACACCGAACTTGAAGCTTTCTTT. This gives the protein CASNTELEAFF. This sequence joins TRBV6-6 and TRBJ1-1; D is ambiguous. Trimming stripped 7 bases from V and 7 bases from J, with 10 bases between. This CDR3 spans 11 amino acids. Looked up from germline, CDR1 is MNHNY and CDR2 is SVGAGI (reference sequence).

This clone ranks as medium-sized. The V call is TRBV29-1, the J call TRBJ1-1, with no clear D. This CDR3 spans 13 amino acids. The V gene lost 2 bases and the J gene lost 1 base, with 8 bases spanning the gap. Germline CDR1 SQVTM, CDR2 ANQGSEA. The CDR3 bases are TGCAGCGTTGAAATGCACAGGAACACTGAAGCTTTCTTT. Translation: CSVEMHRNTEAFF. Drawing the rest from reference TRBV29-1 and TRBJ1-1, the complete variable domain is SAVISQKPSRDICQRGTSLTIQCQVDSQVTMMFWYRQQPGQSLTLIATANQGSEATYESGFVIDKFPISRPNLTFSTLTVSNMSPEDSSIYLCSVEMHRNTEAFFGQGTRLTVV.

The chain joins TRBV7-9 to TRBJ1-4; TRBD1 matches at 9 bases. CDR3 length: 14 residues. Germline V gives CDR1 SEHNR, CDR2 FQNEAQ (reference sequence). V gave up 5 bases and J gave up 7 bases; unmatched junction bases: 5. CDR3 coding DNA: TGTGCCAGCAGCCTCGGGACAGGGAGTGAAAAACTGTTTTTT. It translates to CASSLGTGSEKLFF.

A word on this clone: One end of the junction does not line up with germline, which may come from a read error. The chain is built from TRBV7-7 and TRBJ2-5, with a weak D call TRBD1 (6 bases). The CDR3 has 16 amino acids. Germline values: CDR1 SSHAT, CDR2 FNYEAQ (reference sequence). CDR3 nucleotides: TGTGCTAGCAGCTTACGGGCTAGGGGGATCCAAGAGACCCAGTACTTC. This sequence encodes CASSLRARGIQETQYF.

The genes are TRBV5-5 and TRBJ2-2, with a possible D match to TRBD1 (6 bases). Trimming stripped 0 bases from V and 0 bases from J, with 9 bases between. Germline values: CDR1 SGHKS, CDR2 YYEKEE (reference sequence). The CDR3 runs to 16 residues. The CDR3 region is CASSLVSGANTGELFF. The CDR3 nucleotides are TGTGCCAGCAGCTTGGTATCAGGGGCGAACACCGGGGAGCTGTTTTTT.

The chain uses TRBV28 and TRBJ1-1, with D tentatively TRBD1 (6 bases). V was cut by 1 base and J by 5 bases, with 14 bases left in between. The CDR3 consists of 15 residues. CDR1 and CDR2 from the germline V gene are MDHEN and SYDVKM. CDR3 DNA: TGTGCCAGCAGTTTATCCTCGACAGGTATTACTGAAGCTTTCTTT. It translates to CASSLSSTGITEAFF.

The J gene is TRBJ1-1, the V gene TRBV14, with 9 bases aligning to TRBD1. The CDR3 covers 14 residues. The trim removed 2 bases at V and 5 bases at J, leaving 3 bases unmatched. Germline CDR1 SGHDN, CDR2 FVKESK. Here the CDR3 reads CASSQRTGVTEAFF. DNA of the CDR3: TGTGCCAGCAGCCAACGGACAGGGGTGACTGAAGCTTTCTTT.